The rows below give T cell receptor beta chains drawn from one sample of a study of T cell responses to AZD1222 COVID-19 vaccine. Here immunoSEQ multiplex PCR was the method, and the copy in TCRdb shows in-frame clones only, minus some. The sample has 160,000 or so clones; approximately 91% are singletons. This specimen was peripheral blood, taken on day 0 of AZD1222 vaccination. Source of these receptors: an adult in good health. Both conserved end residues are part of each CDR3. The D gene is left open where the match is weak.

j_gene: TRBJ1-6; v_gene: TRBV27; d_gene: NA; CDR3aa: CASSFNDRGNSPLHF
j_gene: TRBJ1-4; v_gene: TRBV6-5; d_gene: NA; CDR3aa: CASTGQLNEKLFF
j_gene: TRBJ2-1; v_gene: TRBV7-2; d_gene: NA; CDR3aa: CASSQGPWGEQFF
j_gene: TRBJ1-1; v_gene: TRBV7-9; d_gene: NA; CDR3aa: CASSLVSSVAAEAFF
j_gene: TRBJ2-5; v_gene: TRBV7-2; d_gene: NA; CDR3aa: CASSLARILETQYF
j_gene: TRBJ2-7; v_gene: TRBV5-5; d_gene: NA; CDR3aa: CASSLAGIYEQYF
j_gene: TRBJ2-7; v_gene: TRBV4-3; d_gene: TRBD1; CDR3aa: CASSQERDRSSYEQYF
j_gene: TRBJ2-7; v_gene: TRBV5-1; d_gene: NA; CDR3aa: CASSPMDRAYEQYF
j_gene: TRBJ1-5; v_gene: TRBV19; d_gene: NA; CDR3aa: CASSPPERRSNQPQHF
j_gene: TRBJ2-7; v_gene: TRBV7-2; d_gene: TRBD2; CDR3aa: CASSWRGGSSYEQYF
j_gene: TRBJ1-2; v_gene: TRBV7-6; d_gene: NA; CDR3aa: CASSLGDGYTF
j_gene: TRBJ2-1; v_gene: TRBV4-1; d_gene: TRBD2; CDR3aa: CASSRQTSGTYNEQFF
j_gene: TRBJ1-2; v_gene: TRBV27; d_gene: TRBD1; CDR3aa: CASSSSGTGVYGYTF
j_gene: TRBJ1-3; v_gene: TRBV19; d_gene: NA; CDR3aa: CASTSLRANSGNTIYF
j_gene: TRBJ1-2; v_gene: TRBV7-8; d_gene: NA; CDR3aa: CASSLKSGASYGYTF
j_gene: TRBJ1-6; v_gene: TRBV27; d_gene: TRBD1; CDR3aa: CASSFDRGRNNSPLHF
j_gene: TRBJ1-3; v_gene: TRBV10-1; d_gene: NA; CDR3aa: CASSGNRNPGYSGNTIYF
j_gene: TRBJ2-7; v_gene: TRBV9; d_gene: NA; CDR3aa: CASSAGTGVYEQYF
j_gene: TRBJ2-7; v_gene: TRBV2; d_gene: TRBD2; CDR3aa: CASSEGTSLSAYEQYF
j_gene: TRBJ1-1; v_gene: TRBV7-9; d_gene: NA; CDR3aa: CASSLASTGAEAFF
j_gene: TRBJ2-7; v_gene: TRBV7-3; d_gene: NA; CDR3aa: CASSLNGGRATYEQYF
j_gene: TRBJ1-5; v_gene: TRBV28; d_gene: TRBD1; CDR3aa: CASSLVTGEQPQHF
j_gene: TRBJ1-4; v_gene: TRBV27; d_gene: TRBD1; CDR3aa: CASRGQDQKLFF
j_gene: TRBJ1-5; v_gene: TRBV4-3; d_gene: TRBD1; CDR3aa: CASSQTGGPGPQHF
j_gene: TRBJ2-2; v_gene: TRBV4-3; d_gene: NA; CDR3aa: CASSQLRGTGELFF
j_gene: TRBJ1-6; v_gene: TRBV28; d_gene: NA; CDR3aa: CASSRQATKPNSPLHF
j_gene: TRBJ2-7; v_gene: TRBV28; d_gene: NA; CDR3aa: CASSLQYEQYF
j_gene: TRBJ1-1; v_gene: TRBV5-1; d_gene: NA; CDR3aa: CASSLVDLNTEAFF